The rows below give T cell receptor beta chains drawn from one sample of a study of blood T cell repertoires in COVID-19. Only in-frame clones appear in the TCRdb table, and some are missing; sequencing was by immunoSEQ multiplex PCR. The data contain roughly 100,000 clones, around nine tenths of them singletons. Sequencing was carried out using peripheral blood. These receptors came from a human donor in a cohort sampled during active COVID-19. Both conserved end residues are part of each CDR3. A D gene is named only where the DNA matches it firmly. Rows may omit the clone size; those that give it use once, few, many or a size class.

J gene	clone size	D gene	V gene	CDR3 protein	CDR3 DNA
TRBJ2-7	once	TRBD1	TRBV5-1	CASSPTGTGRLGQYF	TGCGCCAGCAGCCCGACCGGGACAGGGCGATTGGGTCAGTACTTC
TRBJ1-5	.	.	TRBV28	CASSLFFGDYSNQPQHF	TGTGCCAGCAGTTTGTTTTTCGGGGACTATAGCAATCAGCCCCAGCATTTT
TRBJ2-7	.	TRBD2	TRBV9	CASSVGGRSAEQYF	TGTGCCAGCAGCGTAGGCGGGAGATCTGCCGAGCAGTACTTC
TRBJ1-4	.	.	TRBV2	CASSEGQGGGTEKLFF	TGTGCCAGCAGTGAAGGGCAGGGTGGGGGGACTGAAAAACTGTTTTTT
TRBJ2-1	.	TRBD2	TRBV4-2	CASSQEEGGGPLNEQFF	TGTGCCAGCAGCCAAGAAGAGGGCGGGGGGCCACTCAATGAGCAGTTCTTC
TRBJ1-1	few	.	TRBV7-2	CASAPGDLNTEAFF	TGTGCCAGCGCCCCCGGAGACTTGAACACTGAAGCTTTCTTT
TRBJ2-2	.	TRBD2	TRBV10-1	CASSDKAGANTGELFF	TGCGCCAGCAGTGATAAAGCGGGAGCGAACACCGGGGAGCTGTTTTTT
TRBJ2-7	few	TRBD1	TRBV2	CASSEGNRGPYEQYF	TGTGCCAGCAGTGAAGGGAACAGGGGGCCCTACGAGCAGTACTTC
TRBJ2-1	.	.	TRBV29-1	CSVPTPQGGSYNEQFF	TGCAGCGTCCCTACCCCCCAGGGGGGCTCCTACAATGAGCAGTTCTTC
TRBJ1-1	.	TRBD1	TRBV25-1	CASSADNRGDTEAFF	TGTGCCAGCAGTGCTGATAACAGGGGGGACACTGAAGCTTTCTTT
TRBJ1-1	.	.	TRBV5-5	CASSGEQGQAFF	TGTGCCAGCAGCGGAGAACAGGGACAAGCTTTCTTT
TRBJ1-2	.	TRBD1	TRBV11-2	CASSLGTGDGYGYTF	TGTGCCAGCAGCTTGGGGACAGGGGATGGCTATGGCTACACCTTC
TRBJ2-1	.	TRBD2	TRBV6-2/TRBV6-3	CASSYSRTSGAYNEQFF	TGTGCCAGCAGTTACTCCCGGACTAGCGGGGCCTACAATGAGCAGTTCTTC
TRBJ1-1	once	.	TRBV19	CASKARESEAFF	TGTGCCAGCAAGGCGAGGGAATCTGAAGCTTTCTTT
TRBJ2-7	few	.	TRBV27	CASSLTTGDSYEQYF	TGTGCCAGCAGTTTAACGACAGGAGACTCCTACGAGCAGTACTTC
TRBJ2-5	.	.	TRBV30	CAWSVGAGGRGETQYF	TGTGCCTGGAGTGTAGGAGCAGGGGGGAGAGGAGAGACCCAGTACTTC
TRBJ2-2	.	.	TRBV4-3	CASSPSEPRYAGELFF	TGCGCCAGCAGCCCTTCTGAGCCTCGGTACGCCGGGGAGCTGTTTTTT